This TCR beta chain was identified during a study of blood T cell repertoires in COVID-19. Source study methods: Amplification of reference gene primers was used by the study to estimate nucleated cell counts. The table came from immunoSEQ multiplex PCR; TCRdb's copy has only in-frame clones and leaves some out. That table supplies the V and J calls and clone size; D and trimming were determined from the DNA. The sample records about 38,000 clones, nearly 90% being singletons. The CDR3 consists of 16 residues. The V gene end was trimmed by 5 bases and the J gene end by 5 bases; junction bases not matched to a gene: 13. The germline gives CDR1 SEHNR, CDR2 FQNEAQ (reference sequence).

The gene calls are TRBV7-9 and TRBJ2-7; the match to TRBD1 covers 9 bases. The source of this sequence is an older man with active COVID-19. Material: peripheral blood. The CDR3 coding sequence is TGTGCCAGCAGCCTGGTGGACAGGGGTCGAGGCCACGAGCAGTACTTC. It encodes CASSLVDRGRGHEQYF. Combining the CDR3 with reference TRBV7-9 and TRBJ2-7 gives the whole variable domain DTGVSQNPRHKITKRGQNVTFRCDPISEHNRLYWYRQTLGQGPEFLTYFQNEAQLEKSRLLSDRFSAERPKGSFSTLEIQRTEQGDSAMYLCASSLVDRGRGHEQYFGPGTRLTVT.